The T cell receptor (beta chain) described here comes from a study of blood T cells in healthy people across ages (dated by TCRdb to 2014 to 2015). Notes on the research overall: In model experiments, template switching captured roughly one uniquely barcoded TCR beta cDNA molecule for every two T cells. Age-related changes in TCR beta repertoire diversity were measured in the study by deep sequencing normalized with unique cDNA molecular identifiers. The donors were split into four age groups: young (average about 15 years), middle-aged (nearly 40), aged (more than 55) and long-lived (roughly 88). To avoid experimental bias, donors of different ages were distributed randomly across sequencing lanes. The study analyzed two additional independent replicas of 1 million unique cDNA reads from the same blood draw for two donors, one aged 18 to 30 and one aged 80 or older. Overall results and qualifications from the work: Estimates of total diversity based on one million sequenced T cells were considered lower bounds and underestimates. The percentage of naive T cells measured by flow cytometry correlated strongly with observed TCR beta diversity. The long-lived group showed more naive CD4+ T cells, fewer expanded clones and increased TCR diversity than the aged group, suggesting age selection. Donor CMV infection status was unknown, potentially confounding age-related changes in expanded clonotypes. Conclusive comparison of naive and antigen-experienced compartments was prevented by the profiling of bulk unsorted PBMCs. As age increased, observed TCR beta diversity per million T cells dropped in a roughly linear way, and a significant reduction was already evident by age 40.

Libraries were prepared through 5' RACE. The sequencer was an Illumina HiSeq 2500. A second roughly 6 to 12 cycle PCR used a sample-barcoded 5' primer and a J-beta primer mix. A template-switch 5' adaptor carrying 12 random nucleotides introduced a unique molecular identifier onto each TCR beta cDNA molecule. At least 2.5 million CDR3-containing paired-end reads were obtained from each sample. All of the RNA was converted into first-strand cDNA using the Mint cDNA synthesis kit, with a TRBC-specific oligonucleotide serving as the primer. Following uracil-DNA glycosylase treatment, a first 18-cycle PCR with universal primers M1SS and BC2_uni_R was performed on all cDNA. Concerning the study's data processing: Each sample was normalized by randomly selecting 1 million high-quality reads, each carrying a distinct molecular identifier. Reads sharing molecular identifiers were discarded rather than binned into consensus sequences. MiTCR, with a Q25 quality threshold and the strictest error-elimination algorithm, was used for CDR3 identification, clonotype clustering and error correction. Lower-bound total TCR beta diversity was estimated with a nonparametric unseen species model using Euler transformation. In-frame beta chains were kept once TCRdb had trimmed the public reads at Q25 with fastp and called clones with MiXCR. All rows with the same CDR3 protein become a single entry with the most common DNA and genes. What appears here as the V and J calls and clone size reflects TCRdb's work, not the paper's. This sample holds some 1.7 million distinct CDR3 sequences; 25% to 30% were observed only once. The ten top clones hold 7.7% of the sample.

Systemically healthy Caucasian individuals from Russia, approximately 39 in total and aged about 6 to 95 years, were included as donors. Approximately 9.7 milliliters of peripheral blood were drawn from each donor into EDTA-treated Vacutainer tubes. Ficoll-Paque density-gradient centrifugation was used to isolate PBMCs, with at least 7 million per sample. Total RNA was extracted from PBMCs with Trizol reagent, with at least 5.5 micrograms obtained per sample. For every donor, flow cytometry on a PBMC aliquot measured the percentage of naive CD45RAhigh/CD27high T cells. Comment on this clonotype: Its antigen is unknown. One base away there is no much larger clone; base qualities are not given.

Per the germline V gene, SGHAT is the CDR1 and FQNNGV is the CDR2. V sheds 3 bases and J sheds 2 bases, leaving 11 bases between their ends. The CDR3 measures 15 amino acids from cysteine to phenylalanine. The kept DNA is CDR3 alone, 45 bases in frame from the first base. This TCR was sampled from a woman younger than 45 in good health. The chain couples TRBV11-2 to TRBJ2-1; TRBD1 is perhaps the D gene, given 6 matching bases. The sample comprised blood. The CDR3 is CASSFEAGAYNEQFF. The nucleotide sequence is TGTGCCAGCAGCTTCGAGGCAGGGGCCTACAATGAGCAGTTCTTC.